The 22 T cell receptor beta chains below all came from one sample that was sequenced in a study of identical twins. TCRdb re-called the 5' RACE reads through MiXCR, storing one row per CDR3 protein. The sample yields about 890,000 distinct CDR3 sequences, roughly an eighth seen once. These records were also assigned to another study, of yellow fever vaccine responses in identical twins.

The sequencing sample was made of PBMCs. Source of these receptors: a woman younger than 35 in good health.

J is TRBJ2-3 and V is TRBV7-9; 8 bases fit TRBD1. The CDR3 is 16 residues long. Per the germline V gene, CDR1 is SEHNR and CDR2 is FQNEAQ (reference sequence). Trimming removed 7 bases from V and 2 bases from J; junction bases left unmatched: 11. This CDR3 reads CASTRSRTGNTDTQYF. The DNA of the CDR3 is TGTGCCAGCACCAGAAGCCGGACAGGGAACACAGATACGCAGTATTTT.

There are many counts of this clonotype. The V and J genes are TRBV27 and TRBJ2-1; possibly TRBD1 or TRBD2 for D (5 bases each). Germline-derived CDR1 and CDR2 are MNHEY and SMNVEV (reference sequence). V lost 2 bases, J lost 10 bases, and 18 bases lay in between. The CDR3 has 15 amino acids. Written as DNA, the CDR3 is TGTGCCAGCAGTTTAGAACGGGACCACCCAGGAGAGCAGTTCTTC. Translation: CASSLERDHPGEQFF.

This clonotype came up a few times. The genes are TRBV2 and TRBJ2-3, with TRBD1 matching 9 bases. The CDR3 runs to 15 residues. The germline V gene has CDR1 SNHLY and CDR2 FYNNEI. V lost 5 bases to trimming and J lost 7 bases; unmatched junction nucleotides: 10. The CDR3 bases are TGTGCCAGCAGTTTACAGGGGGCATTATCGAATACGCAGTATTTT. Amino acid sequence: CASSLQGALSNTQYF.

The V and J genes are TRBV6-5 and TRBJ2-2, with 12 bases that match TRBD2. With 4 bases clipped from V and 5 bases from J, the junction kept 5 bases outside the gene matches. The CDR3 consists of 16 residues. CDR1 MNHEY and CDR2 SVGAGI come from the germline V gene. The CDR3 loop reads CASSSGTSGFTGELFF. CDR3 coding DNA: TGTGCCAGCAGTTCCGGGACTAGCGGGTTTACCGGGGAGCTGTTTTTT.

This clonotype showed up just a few times. The chain is built from TRBV5-5 and TRBJ1-5, with D uncertain. V was cut by 1 base and J by 7 bases, with 9 bases left in between. Germline loops: CDR1 SGHKS, CDR2 YYEKEE (reference sequence). There are 13 residues in the CDR3. CDR3 loop: CASSLYQLQPQHF. CDR3 DNA sequence: TGTGCCAGCAGCTTGTACCAACTCCAGCCCCAGCATTTT.

This clonotype has a count of ten or more. V and J are TRBV7-9 and TRBJ1-2; 7 positions match TRBD1. V shed 2 bases and J 4 bases; nucleotides not matched to a gene: 13. This CDR3 spans 17 amino acids. CDR1 and CDR2 from the germline V gene are SEHNR and FQNEAQ (reference sequence). The CDR3 spells CASSLRRVRTGLYGYTF. The CDR3 region has the DNA TGTGCCAGCAGCTTACGGCGGGTTCGGACAGGCCTCTATGGCTACACCTTC.

This clonotype was counted a few times. The chain is built from TRBV28 and TRBJ2-2; 10 bases are a match to TRBD2. J gave up 6 bases and V 7 bases, and 8 bases lay outside the gene matches. The CDR3 runs 15 residues. Germline CDR1 and CDR2: MDHEN and SYDVKM. CDR3 protein: CASTLLGLASGELFF. The CDR3 region has the DNA TGTGCCAGCACCTTACTGGGACTAGCGTCCGGGGAGCTGTTTTTT.

In this sample, this clonotype turned up many times. V is TRBV3-1 and J is TRBJ2-2; TRBD1 aligns across 8 bases. Germline values: CDR1 LGHDT, CDR2 YNNKEL (reference sequence). V lost 7 bases to trimming and J lost 7 bases; unmatched junction nucleotides: 8. This CDR3 spans 14 amino acids. Written as DNA, the CDR3 is TGTGCCAGCACCGAGGACAGGGCCAGCGGGGAGCTGTTTTTT. Its translation: CASTEDRASGELFF.

CDR3 amino acids: CASSPWREGTYEQYF. CDR3 nucleotide sequence: TGTGCCAGCAGCCCCTGGCGGGAGGGAACCTACGAGCAGTACTTC. This rearrangement joins TRBV6-2 or TRBV6-3 to TRBJ2-7; TRBD2 matches 9 bases. Germline values: CDR1 MNHEY, CDR2 SVGEGT. Trimming took 6 bases from V and 2 from J; bases not matched to a gene: 8. This CDR3 comprises 15 residues.

The table lists this clonotype with many counts. This chain connects TRBV27 to TRBJ2-7; weak D call: TRBD1 (7 bases). V was pared by 5 bases and J by 2 bases, with 22 bases between. The germline V gene has CDR1 MNHEY and CDR2 SMNVEV (reference sequence). The CDR3 is 17 amino acids. The CDR3 here is CASSPSWTGGVTYEQYF. The DNA of the CDR3 is TGTGCCAGCAGTCCCAGCTGGACAGGCGGGGTAACCTACGAGCAGTACTTC.

This clonotype was seen a few times. The V gene is TRBV5-1, the J gene TRBJ2-7, with D perhaps TRBD1 or TRBD2 (5 bases each). CDR3 length equals 14 residues. Germline CDR1 reads SGHRS; CDR2 reads YFSETQ. The germline V and J ends were trimmed by 6 bases and 6 bases, with 19 bases remaining between them. The CDR3: CASKLGTIELEQYF. CDR3 sequence (DNA): TGCGCCAGCAAGCTCGGGACGATCGAGCTCGAGCAGTACTTC.

The chain recombines TRBV12-3 or TRBV12-4 with TRBJ2-3; D not resolved. The CDR3 length is 14 residues. Trimming removed 6 bases at V and 0 bases at J, with 10 bases between. The CDR3 DNA reads TGTGCCAGCAGAGTAGAGTCAAGCACAGATACGCAGTATTTT. Encoded protein: CASRVESSTDTQYF.

In nucleotides, the CDR3 is TGTGCCAGCAGCACCTCAAGCGGTGCGTACTACGAGCAGTACTTC. It codes for CASSTSSGAYYEQYF. This chain connects TRBV11-2 to TRBJ2-7; D is possibly TRBD2 (5 bases). CDR1 is SGHAT, CDR2 FQNNGV, per germline. The germline V and J ends were trimmed by 5 bases and 3 bases, with 17 bases remaining between them. This CDR3 region has 15 residues. Variable domain in full (rest from reference TRBV11-2 and TRBJ2-7): EAGVAQSPRYKIIEKRQSVAFWCNPISGHATLYWYQQILGQGPKLLIQFQNNGVVDDSQLPKDRFSAERLKGVDSTLKIQPAKLEDSAVYLCASSTSSGAYYEQYFGPGTRLTVT.

The V gene is TRBV24-1, the J gene TRBJ2-1; the match to TRBD2 covers 9 bases. This CDR3 comprises 16 residues. J lost 8 bases, V lost 2 bases, and 9 bases had no gene match. Germline V gene sequence: CDR1 KGHDR, CDR2 SFDVKD. The CDR3 is CATSDSDAGGRYEQFF. The CDR3, as DNA: TGTGCCACCAGTGATTCCGATGCGGGAGGGCGCTATGAGCAGTTCTTC.

This clonotype appeared a few times. J is TRBJ2-7 and V is TRBV14, with no clear D. The CDR3 totals 14 residues. Germline assignment: CDR1 SGHDN and CDR2 FVKESK. Trimming stripped 1 base from V and 2 bases from J, with 9 bases between. CDR3 loop: CASSQGFGAYEQYF. Written as DNA, the CDR3 is TGTGCCAGCAGCCAAGGGTTTGGTGCCTACGAGCAGTACTTC.

Ten or more counts support this clonotype. This chain connects TRBV11-2 to TRBJ2-1, with TRBD2 matching 8 bases. Germline CDR1 SGHAT, CDR2 FQNNGV. Unmatched junction bases numbered 6, after V lost 4 bases and J lost 4 bases. This CDR3 has 15 amino acids. The CDR3 DNA reads as TGTGCCAGCAGCTCCCAGCGGGAGAGGTACAATGAGCAGTTCTTC. This encodes CASSSQRERYNEQFF.

This clonotype showed up just a few times. V and J are TRBV12-3 or TRBV12-4 and TRBJ1-3; tentative D call: TRBD1 (5 bases). V was pared by 4 bases and J by 0 bases, with 16 bases between. The CDR3 is 17 amino acids. The CDR3 sequence is CASSSRTGSLSGNTIYF. The CDR3 coding sequence is TGTGCCAGCAGTTCCCGCACAGGTTCACTCTCTGGAAACACCATATATTTT.

The table lists this clonotype with a few counts. This chain uses TRBV11-2 with TRBJ2-7; D is perhaps TRBD2 (6 bases). The CDR3 contains 13 residues. Trimming left V 7 bases short and J 8 bases short, with 18 bases between. The germline V gene encodes CDR1 SGHAT and CDR2 FQNNGV. For the CDR3, the DNA is TGTGCCAGCACCCTAGGAGGGATACAGAAGCAGTACTTC. Amino acid sequence: CASTLGGIQKQYF.

This clonotype has at least ten counts. V and J are TRBV6-2 or TRBV6-3 and TRBJ2-1, with 10 bases matching TRBD2. Germline lookup yields CDR1 MNHEY and CDR2 SVGEGT. The length of the CDR3 is 15 residues. With 2 bases clipped from V and 4 bases from J, the junction kept 2 bases outside the gene matches. The CDR3 coding sequence is TGTGCCAGCAGTTACACTAGCGGGGATTACAATGAGCAGTTCTTC. The encoded protein is CASSYTSGDYNEQFF.

This chain joins TRBV29-1 and TRBJ2-3; TRBD2 agrees at 8 bases. Unmatched junction bases numbered 11, after V lost 4 bases and J lost 2 bases. From germline, CDR1 is SQVTM and CDR2 ANQGSEA. This CDR3 is 16 amino acids long. CDR3 bases: TGCAGCGTTGGGGGAAAGACTAGCGCGAACACAGATACGCAGTATTTT. It is translated as CSVGGKTSANTDTQYF.

This clonotype came up a few times. This rearrangement joins TRBV5-1 to TRBJ2-1; D possibly corresponds to TRBD1 (5 bases). The ends were cut back, 2 bases at V and 8 bases at J, with 11 bases in the middle. The CDR3 extends over 13 amino acids. Germline V gives CDR1 SGHRS, CDR2 YFSETQ. CDR3 DNA sequence: TGCGCCAGCAGCTTACCTCAGGGTCATGAGCAGTTCTTC. Translation: CASSLPQGHEQFF.

This clonotype showed up many times. J is TRBJ1-3 and V is TRBV29-1; D may be TRBD1 (5 bases). V was shortened by 6 bases and J by 2 bases, with 14 bases between the two germline ends. From germline, CDR1 is SQVTM and CDR2 ANQGSEA. The CDR3 extends over 14 amino acids. CDR3 coding DNA: TGCAGCGTGGATAGGGCCAGGGCTGGAAACACCATATATTTT. This sequence encodes CSVDRARAGNTIYF.